The sequence of this T cell receptor (beta chain) was determined in a study of blood T cell repertoires in COVID-19 (dated by TCRdb to the early 2020s). Background on the whole study: The collaborator samples originated in the United States, Italy and Spain and spanned the acute and convalescent phases of COVID-19. The material from the prospective study consisted of cDNA or gDNA derived from T cells, B-cell-depleted T cells, or PBMCs. Subjects who had been exposed to COVID-19, were actively infected with it, or had recovered from it provided the deeply sampled blood TCRbeta repertoires that made up the dataset. The repertoires were made available in a free public database intended to serve as a resource for research on the immune response to SARS-CoV-2. Samples were obtained from the ongoing ImmuneRACE study (first 160 participants) and from over a thousand subjects provided by 6 global collaborators. A de-identified subject ID, COVID-19 status, age in years and sex were almost always included in the sample metadata. HLA class I and class II types, where available, came from metadata supplied by the sample provider rather than from assay-based typing.

Whole blood was collected in K2EDTA tubes by collaborating institutions according to the institutions' own protocols. For TCRbeta analysis, collaborators shipped samples in one of three forms: frozen whole blood, isolated PBMCs, or DNA extracted from either of those sample types. Of note for this clone: The antigen it recognizes is unknown. No base qualities exist here, and no much larger clone lies one base off it.

Overall study outcomes, separate from this receptor: Clinical and demographic metadata were provided uncurated, with the amount varying by source and participant.

TCRbeta CDR3 regions were amplified from genomic DNA by means of the immunoSEQ Assay, a bias-controlled multiplex PCR. The original pipeline was this. The number of nucleated cells in each sample was estimated by amplification of reference gene primers within the assay. To quantify the absolute abundance of each unique TCRbeta CDR3 rearrangement, sequence reads were collapsed and filtered. For each sample, productive Simpson clonality was calculated as the square root of Simpson's diversity index over productive rearrangements. TCRdb mirrors the immuneACCESS table, restricted to in-frame sequences. Some clones are absent from its copies; in checked studies, under half trace to an unresolved V gene, and the reason for the others is unknown. The V and J calls and the clone size are those of that table, but D and trimming were determined from the DNA. The sample yields under 150,000 clones; 75% to 90% were counted once. The ten largest clones take up 2.5% to 3.5% of the sample.

Counted from cysteine to phenylalanine, this CDR3 has 19 amino acids. Only the CDR3 part of the read is kept: 57 bases, read in frame from the first base. V is pruned by 3 bases and J by 1 base, leaving 6 bases of the junction without a gene match. The germline V gene supplies CDR1 SGDLS and CDR2 YYNGEE. The receptor was derived from an older woman with active COVID-19. Sequenced material: peripheral blood. This sequence uses TRBV9 and TRBJ2-2; the central 16 bases match TRBD2. In nucleotide form, the sequence is TGTGCCAGCAGCGCGGGGACTAGCGGGAGGGCCTGGAACACCGGGGAGCTGTTTTTT. It translates as CASSAGTSGRAWNTGELFF.